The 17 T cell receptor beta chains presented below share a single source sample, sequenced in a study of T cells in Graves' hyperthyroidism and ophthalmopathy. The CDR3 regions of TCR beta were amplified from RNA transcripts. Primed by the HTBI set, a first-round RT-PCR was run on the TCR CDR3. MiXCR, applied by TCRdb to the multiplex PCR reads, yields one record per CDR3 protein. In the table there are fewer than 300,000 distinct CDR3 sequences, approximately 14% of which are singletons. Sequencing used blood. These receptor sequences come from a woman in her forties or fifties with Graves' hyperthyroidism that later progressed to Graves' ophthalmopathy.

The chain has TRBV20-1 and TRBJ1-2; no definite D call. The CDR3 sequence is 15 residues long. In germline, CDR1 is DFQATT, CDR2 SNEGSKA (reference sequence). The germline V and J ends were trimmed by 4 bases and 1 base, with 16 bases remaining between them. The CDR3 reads CSATLRTLFNYGYTF. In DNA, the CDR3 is TGCAGTGCTACCCTTAGGACCCTCTTTAACTATGGCTACACCTTC.

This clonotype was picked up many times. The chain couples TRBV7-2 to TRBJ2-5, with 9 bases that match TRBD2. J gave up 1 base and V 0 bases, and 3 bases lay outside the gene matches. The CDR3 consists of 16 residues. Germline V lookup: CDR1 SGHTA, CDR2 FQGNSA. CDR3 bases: TGTGCCAGCAGCTTAGCGTCAGCGGGAGGCCAAGAGACCCAGTACTTC. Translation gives CASSLASAGGQETQYF.

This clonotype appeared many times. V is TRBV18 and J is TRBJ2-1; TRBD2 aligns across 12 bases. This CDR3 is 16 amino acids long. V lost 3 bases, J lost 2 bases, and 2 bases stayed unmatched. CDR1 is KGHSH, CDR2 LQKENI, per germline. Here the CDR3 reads CASSPRTSGTYNEQFF. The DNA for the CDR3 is TGTGCCAGCTCACCGCGGACTAGCGGGACCTACAATGAGCAGTTCTTC.

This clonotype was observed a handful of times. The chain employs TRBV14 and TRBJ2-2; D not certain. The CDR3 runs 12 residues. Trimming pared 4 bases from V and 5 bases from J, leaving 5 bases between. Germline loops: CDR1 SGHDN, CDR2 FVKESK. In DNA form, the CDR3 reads TGTGCCAGCAGCCCGATTACCGGGGAGCTGTTTTTT. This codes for CASSPITGELFF.

The CDR3 coding sequence is TGTGCCAGCAGCCGAAGCGGGAGTGGTGATACGCAGTATTTT. Translating it yields CASSRSGSGDTQYF. The V call is TRBV4-2, the J call TRBJ2-3, with TRBD2 identical over 8 bases. After removal of 4 bases from V and 6 bases from J, the junction contained 6 bases not matched to a gene. The CDR3 covers 14 residues. Germline CDR1 reads LGHNA; CDR2 reads YNFKEQ.

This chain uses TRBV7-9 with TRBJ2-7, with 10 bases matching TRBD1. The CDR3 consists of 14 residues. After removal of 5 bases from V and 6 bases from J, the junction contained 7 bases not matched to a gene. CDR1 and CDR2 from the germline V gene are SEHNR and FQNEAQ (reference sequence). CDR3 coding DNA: TGTGCCAGCAGCGGCGGGACAGGGGTAGGCGAGCAGTACTTC. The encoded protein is CASSGGTGVGEQYF.

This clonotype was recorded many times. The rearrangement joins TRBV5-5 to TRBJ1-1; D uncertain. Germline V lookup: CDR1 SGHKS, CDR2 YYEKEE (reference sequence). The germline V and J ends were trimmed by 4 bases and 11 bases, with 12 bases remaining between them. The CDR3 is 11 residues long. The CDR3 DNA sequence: TGTGCCAGCAGCCTTCTGGGGTGGGCTTTCTTT. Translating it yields CASSLLGWAFF.

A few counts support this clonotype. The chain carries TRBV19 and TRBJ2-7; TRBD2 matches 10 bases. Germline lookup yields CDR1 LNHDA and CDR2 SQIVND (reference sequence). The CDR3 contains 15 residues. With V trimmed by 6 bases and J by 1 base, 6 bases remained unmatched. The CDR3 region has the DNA TGTGCCAGTAGCACGACTAGCGGGCCGTCCTACGAGCAGTACTTC. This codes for CASSTTSGPSYEQYF.

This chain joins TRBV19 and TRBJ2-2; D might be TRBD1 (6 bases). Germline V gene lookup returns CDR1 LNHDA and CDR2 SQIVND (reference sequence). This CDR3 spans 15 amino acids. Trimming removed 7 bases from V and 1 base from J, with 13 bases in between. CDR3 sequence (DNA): TGTGCCAGTACTCGAATACAGGGGAACACCGGGGAGCTGTTTTTT. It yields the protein CASTRIQGNTGELFF.

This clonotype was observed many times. The CDR3 DNA reads as TGTGCCAGCAGCTACAATTTAGCGGGTGCCTACAATGAGCAGTTCTTC. Amino acid sequence: CASSYNLAGAYNEQFF. The chain is built from TRBV11-2 and TRBJ2-1; 7 nucleotides agree with TRBD2. The CDR3 has 16 amino acids. With 4 bases clipped from V and 2 bases from J, the junction kept 8 bases outside the gene matches. Germline V gene data show CDR1 as SGHAT and CDR2 as FQNNGV. Full variable domain (rest looked up from reference TRBV11-2 and TRBJ2-1): EAGVAQSPRYKIIEKRQSVAFWCNPISGHATLYWYQQILGQGPKLLIQFQNNGVVDDSQLPKDRFSAERLKGVDSTLKIQPAKLEDSAVYLCASSYNLAGAYNEQFFGPGTRLTVL.

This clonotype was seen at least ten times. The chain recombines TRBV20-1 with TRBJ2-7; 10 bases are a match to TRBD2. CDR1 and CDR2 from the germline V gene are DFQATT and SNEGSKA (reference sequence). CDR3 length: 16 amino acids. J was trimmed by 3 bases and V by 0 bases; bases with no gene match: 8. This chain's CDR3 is CSAREAGGPLLYEQYF. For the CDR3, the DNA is TGCAGTGCTAGAGAAGCGGGAGGGCCTTTACTCTACGAGCAGTACTTC.

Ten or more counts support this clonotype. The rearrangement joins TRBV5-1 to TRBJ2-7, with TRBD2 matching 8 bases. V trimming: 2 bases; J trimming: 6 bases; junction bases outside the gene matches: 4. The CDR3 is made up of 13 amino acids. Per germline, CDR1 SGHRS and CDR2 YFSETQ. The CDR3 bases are TGCGCCAGCAGCTTTGAAGCGGGAGCCGAGCAGTACTTC. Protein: CASSFEAGAEQYF. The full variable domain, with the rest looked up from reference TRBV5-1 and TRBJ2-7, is KAGVTQTPRYLIKTRGQQVTLSCSPISGHRSVSWYQQTPGQGLQFLFEYFSETQRNKGNFPGRFSGRQFSNSRSEMNVSTLELGDSALYLCASSFEAGAEQYFGPGTRLTVT.

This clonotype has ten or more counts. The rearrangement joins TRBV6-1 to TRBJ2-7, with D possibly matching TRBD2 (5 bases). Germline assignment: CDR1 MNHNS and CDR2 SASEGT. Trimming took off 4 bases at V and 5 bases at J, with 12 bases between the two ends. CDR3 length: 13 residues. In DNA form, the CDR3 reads TGTGCCAGCAGTGGAGAGGGCCGAGACGAGCAGTACTTC. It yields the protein CASSGEGRDEQYF.

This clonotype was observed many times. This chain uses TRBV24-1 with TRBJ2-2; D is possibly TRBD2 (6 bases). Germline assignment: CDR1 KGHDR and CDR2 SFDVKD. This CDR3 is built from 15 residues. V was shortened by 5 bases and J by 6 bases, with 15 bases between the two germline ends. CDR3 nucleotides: TGTGCCACCAGTGTCCCTCTGACTAGTTCCGGGGAGCTGTTTTTT. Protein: CATSVPLTSSGELFF.

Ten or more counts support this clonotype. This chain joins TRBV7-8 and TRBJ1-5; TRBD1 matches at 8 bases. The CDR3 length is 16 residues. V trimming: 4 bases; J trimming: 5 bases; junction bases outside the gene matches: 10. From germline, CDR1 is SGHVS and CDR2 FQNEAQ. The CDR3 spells CASSSRWTGRDQPQHF. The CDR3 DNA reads TGTGCCAGCAGCTCGCGTTGGACAGGGCGCGATCAGCCCCAGCATTTT.

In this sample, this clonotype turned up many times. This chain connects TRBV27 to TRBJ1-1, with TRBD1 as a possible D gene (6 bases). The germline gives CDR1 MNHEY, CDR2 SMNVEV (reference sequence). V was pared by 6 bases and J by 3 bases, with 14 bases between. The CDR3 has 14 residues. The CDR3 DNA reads TGTGCCAGCAGGGGAGGGGGAAGGGACACTGAAGCTTTCTTT. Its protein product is CASRGGGRDTEAFF.

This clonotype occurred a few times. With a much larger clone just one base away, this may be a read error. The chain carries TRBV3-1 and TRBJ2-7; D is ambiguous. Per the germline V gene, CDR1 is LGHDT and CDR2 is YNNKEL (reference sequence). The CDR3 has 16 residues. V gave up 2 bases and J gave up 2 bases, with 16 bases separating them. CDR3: CASSQQWQASPYEQYF. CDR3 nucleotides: TGTGCCAGCAGCCAACAGTGGCAGGCAAGCCCCTACGAGCAGTACTTC.